The rows below give T cell receptor beta chains drawn from one sample of a study of cytomegalovirus exposure and HLA in healthy donors. Sequencing used immunoSEQ multiplex PCR; TCRdb keeps in-frame clones, though not all of them. The table has 90,000 to 150,000 clones, roughly four fifths seen once. The sample taken for sequencing was PBMCs. Every receptor here comes from a man aged 45-65 years in good health and CMV-seropositive. CDR3s include the opening cysteine and the closing phenylalanine or tryptophan. A D gene is named only where the DNA matches it firmly. Some rows have no size entry. The others give once, few or many, or a class for an expanded clone.

V gene: TRBV4-1
D gene: TRBD2
clone size: .
J gene: TRBJ2-5
CDR3 DNA: TGCGCCAGCAGCTCCGGACTAGCGAGAGCCCAAGAGACCCAGTACTTC
CDR3 protein: CASSSGLARAQETQYF

V gene: TRBV19
D gene: TRBD1
clone size: .
J gene: TRBJ2-7
CDR3 DNA: TGTGCCAGTAGTATCAGGGACAGGGTCCCCAACGAGCAGTACTTC
CDR3 protein: CASSIRDRVPNEQYF

V gene: TRBV7-9
D gene: TRBD2
clone size: .
J gene: TRBJ2-1
CDR3 DNA: TGTGCCAGCAGCTTACCTAGACTAGCGGGCGCCTACAATGAGCAGTTCTTC
CDR3 protein: CASSLPRLAGAYNEQFF

V gene: TRBV15
D gene: .
clone size: few
J gene: TRBJ2-5
CDR3 DNA: TGTGCCACCAGCAGAGATTCAGGGGATGGAGAGACCCAGTACTTC
CDR3 protein: CATSRDSGDGETQYF

V gene: TRBV4-1
D gene: TRBD1
clone size: few
J gene: TRBJ1-1
CDR3 DNA: TGCGCCAGCAGCCATGACGACAGGGTGGGGACTGAAGCTTTCTTT
CDR3 protein: CASSHDDRVGTEAFF

V gene: TRBV28
D gene: TRBD1
clone size: .
J gene: TRBJ1-6
CDR3 DNA: TGTGCCAGCAGGACTAGGACAGGGTACTCACCCCTCCACTTT
CDR3 protein: CASRTRTGYSPLHF

V gene: TRBV5-8
D gene: TRBD1
clone size: .
J gene: TRBJ1-4
CDR3 DNA: TGTGCCAGCAGCTTGCTTTCCGGGACAGGCAATGAAAAACTGTTTTTT
CDR3 protein: CASSLLSGTGNEKLFF

V gene: TRBV7-9
D gene: .
clone size: once
J gene: TRBJ2-5
CDR3 DNA: TGTGCCAGCAGCTCACCGGGACTAGGAGGGGGCCGGGAGACCCAGTACTTC
CDR3 protein: CASSSPGLGGGRETQYF

V gene: TRBV19
D gene: TRBD2
clone size: few
J gene: TRBJ2-7
CDR3 DNA: TGTGCCAGTAGTACCGGGACTAGCAATTGGTTGGGCGAGCAGTACTTC
CDR3 protein: CASSTGTSNWLGEQYF

V gene: TRBV28
D gene: TRBD1
clone size: .
J gene: TRBJ1-1
CDR3 DNA: TGTGCCAGCAGCATGGACAGGGGGCTTACTGAAGCTTTCTTT
CDR3 protein: CASSMDRGLTEAFF

V gene: TRBV5-1
D gene: TRBD2
clone size: .
J gene: TRBJ2-5
CDR3 DNA: TGCGCCAGCAGCTTCCTGCCAACTAGCGGGACTGGAGAGACCCAGTACTTC
CDR3 protein: CASSFLPTSGTGETQYF

V gene: TRBV11-2
D gene: .
clone size: few
J gene: TRBJ1-2
CDR3 DNA: TGTGCCAGCAGCTTTCACACCCCGGGGTACTATGGCTACACCTTC
CDR3 protein: CASSFHTPGYYGYTF

V gene: TRBV7-2
D gene: TRBD1
clone size: .
J gene: TRBJ2-1
CDR3 DNA: TGTGCCAGCAGCTACCAGACAGGGCGTAATGAGCAGTTCTTC
CDR3 protein: CASSYQTGRNEQFF

V gene: TRBV4-1
D gene: .
clone size: .
J gene: TRBJ1-2
CDR3 DNA: TGCGCCAGCAGCCAAACCATCGGAGGCTATGGCTACACCTTC
CDR3 protein: CASSQTIGGYGYTF

V gene: TRBV27
D gene: .
clone size: .
J gene: TRBJ2-1
CDR3 DNA: TGTGCCAGCAGAACCGGGTCCTACAATGAGCAGTTCTTC
CDR3 protein: CASRTGSYNEQFF

V gene: TRBV2
D gene: .
clone size: few
J gene: TRBJ2-1
CDR3 DNA: TGTGCCAGCAGCTCCCCGACATTCCTCCCTTTCTTC
CDR3 protein: CASSSPTFLPFF

V gene: TRBV29-1
D gene: .
clone size: .
J gene: TRBJ1-2
CDR3 DNA: TGCAGCGCTGGAGGCCACGATGGCTACACCTTC
CDR3 protein: CSAGGHDGYTF

V gene: TRBV5-1
D gene: .
clone size: .
J gene: TRBJ2-1
CDR3 DNA: TGCGCCAGCAGCCCACTGTCGGGAAGCTACAATGAGCAGTTCTTC
CDR3 protein: CASSPLSGSYNEQFF

V gene: TRBV7-9
D gene: .
clone size: .
J gene: TRBJ2-1
CDR3 DNA: TGTGCCAGCAGCTTAGATGTCCAGGTTGAGCAGTTCTTC
CDR3 protein: CASSLDVQVEQFF

V gene: TRBV27
D gene: TRBD2
clone size: .
J gene: TRBJ2-1
CDR3 DNA: TGTGCCAGCAGTTTACTAGCGGGTTTGAATGAGCAGTTCTTC
CDR3 protein: CASSLLAGLNEQFF

V gene: TRBV5-6
D gene: TRBD1
clone size: few
J gene: TRBJ1-1
CDR3 DNA: TGTGCCAGCAGCTGGGGGACAGGGGACCTCATGAACACTGAAGCTTTCTTT
CDR3 protein: CASSWGTGDLMNTEAFF

V gene: TRBV11-2
D gene: .
clone size: .
J gene: TRBJ2-1
CDR3 DNA: TGTGCCAGCAGCATCGACACCCCGACGGATGAGCAGTTCTTC
CDR3 protein: CASSIDTPTDEQFF

V gene: TRBV6-4
D gene: .
clone size: .
J gene: TRBJ2-1
CDR3 DNA: TGTGCCAGCCAACTGAATTACGTATACTCCTACAATGAGCAGTTCTTC
CDR3 protein: CASQLNYVYSYNEQFF

V gene: TRBV11-3
D gene: .
clone size: .
J gene: TRBJ1-5
CDR3 DNA: TGTGCCAGCAGCCGAACAGAGTATCAGCCCCAGCATTTT
CDR3 protein: CASSRTEYQPQHF

V gene: TRBV12-2
D gene: .
clone size: .
J gene: TRBJ1-5
CDR3 DNA: TGTGCAAGTCGGAACGCGGACAGTTCATATAGCAATCAGCCCCAGCATTTT
CDR3 protein: CASRNADSSYSNQPQHF

V gene: TRBV18
D gene: .
clone size: .
J gene: TRBJ1-5
CDR3 DNA: TGTGCCAGCTCACCACAGGGGAAATCAAATCAGCCCCAGCATTTT
CDR3 protein: CASSPQGKSNQPQHF

V gene: TRBV18
D gene: TRBD1
clone size: .
J gene: TRBJ1-4
CDR3 DNA: TGTGCCGGCTCACCACCGACAGGGTTTGAAAAACTGTTTTTT
CDR3 protein: CAGSPPTGFEKLFF

V gene: TRBV2
D gene: TRBD1
clone size: .
J gene: TRBJ1-5
CDR3 DNA: TGTGCCAGCAGGGACAGGGTTGTCAATCAGCCCCAGCATTTT
CDR3 protein: CASRDRVVNQPQHF

V gene: TRBV11-2
D gene: .
clone size: .
J gene: TRBJ2-4
CDR3 DNA: TGTGCCAGCAGGACCTCGGGGGTCTCAGGGAACATTCAGTACTTC
CDR3 protein: CASRTSGVSGNIQYF

V gene: TRBV7-6
D gene: TRBD1
clone size: few
J gene: TRBJ2-1
CDR3 DNA: TGTGCCAGCAGCTCGACGGGACAGGGGGCCTACAATGAGCAGTTCTTC
CDR3 protein: CASSSTGQGAYNEQFF

V gene: TRBV5-5
D gene: .
clone size: .
J gene: TRBJ2-7
CDR3 DNA: TGTGCCAGCAGCCACGGACAGAGCTACGAGCAGTACTTC
CDR3 protein: CASSHGQSYEQYF

V gene: TRBV13
D gene: TRBD2
clone size: .
J gene: TRBJ2-3
CDR3 DNA: TGTGCCAGCAGTTCCGGACTAGCGGGGGGGCAGATCACAGATACGCAGTATTTT
CDR3 protein: CASSSGLAGGQITDTQYF

V gene: TRBV6-5
D gene: .
clone size: few
J gene: TRBJ1-2
CDR3 DNA: TGTGCCAGCAGTTACACTTCGGGGAGTGTCAATACTGGCTACACCTTC
CDR3 protein: CASSYTSGSVNTGYTF

V gene: TRBV2
D gene: TRBD1
clone size: once
J gene: TRBJ1-1
CDR3 DNA: TGTGCCAGCAGTGCCTTAACAGGGGGGTATGATGAAGCTTTCTTT
CDR3 protein: CASSALTGGYDEAFF

V gene: TRBV6-6
D gene: .
clone size: few
J gene: TRBJ1-1
CDR3 DNA: TGTGCCAGCAGCAAACTCCCACAGCTGAACACTGAAGCTTTCTTT
CDR3 protein: CASSKLPQLNTEAFF

V gene: TRBV2
D gene: .
clone size: .
J gene: TRBJ1-6
CDR3 DNA: TGTGCCAGCGGTGGGGAGGAGGGTTCACCCCTCCACTTT
CDR3 protein: CASGGEEGSPLHF

V gene: TRBV6-5
D gene: .
clone size: .
J gene: TRBJ2-1
CDR3 DNA: TGTGCCAGCAGCCGGGGTTACAATGAGCAGTTCTTC
CDR3 protein: CASSRGYNEQFF

V gene: TRBV19
D gene: .
clone size: .
J gene: TRBJ1-1
CDR3 DNA: TGTGCCAGTAGTATATGGAGGGCATCGAACACTGAAGCTTTCTTT
CDR3 protein: CASSIWRASNTEAFF

V gene: TRBV4-2
D gene: TRBD2
clone size: .
J gene: TRBJ2-7
CDR3 DNA: TGTGCCAGCAGCCAAGCGGCTAGCGGGAACTACGAGCAGTACTTC
CDR3 protein: CASSQAASGNYEQYF

V gene: TRBV18
D gene: .
clone size: .
J gene: TRBJ2-7
CDR3 DNA: TGTGCCAGCTCAGTAACAGGGTGGCAGTACTTC
CDR3 protein: CASSVTGWQYF

V gene: TRBV2
D gene: .
clone size: .
J gene: TRBJ2-2
CDR3 DNA: TGTGCCAGCAGTGTTTGGGCTAGCACCACCGGGGAGCTGTTTTTT
CDR3 protein: CASSVWASTTGELFF

V gene: TRBV2
D gene: TRBD2
clone size: .
J gene: TRBJ2-3
CDR3 DNA: TGTGCCGAAGGCGGGAGGGCCTCGGGCACAGATACGCAGTATTTT
CDR3 protein: CAEGGRASGTDTQYF

V gene: TRBV15
D gene: TRBD1
clone size: .
J gene: TRBJ1-4
CDR3 DNA: TGTGCCACCAGCCGGGACAGGCTTTTTTCTAATGAAAAACTGTTTTTT
CDR3 protein: CATSRDRLFSNEKLFF

V gene: TRBV11-2
D gene: TRBD1
clone size: few
J gene: TRBJ1-1
CDR3 DNA: TGTGCCAGCAGCTCCCTGGACAGGGGGAACACTGAAGCTTTCTTT
CDR3 protein: CASSSLDRGNTEAFF

V gene: TRBV6-4
D gene: .
clone size: .
J gene: TRBJ1-2
CDR3 DNA: TGTGCCAGCAGTGGGACAGCGTTTTCTAACTATGGCTACACCTTC
CDR3 protein: CASSGTAFSNYGYTF

V gene: TRBV7-9
D gene: .
clone size: .
J gene: TRBJ2-1
CDR3 DNA: TGTGCCACCTCGGCGAGAGGATACAATGAGCAGTTCTTC
CDR3 protein: CATSARGYNEQFF

V gene: TRBV29-1
D gene: .
clone size: .
J gene: TRBJ1-2
CDR3 DNA: TGCAGCGTTGATATGGGGGCGAATGGCTACACCTTC
CDR3 protein: CSVDMGANGYTF

V gene: TRBV7-9
D gene: TRBD1
clone size: .
J gene: TRBJ1-1
CDR3 DNA: TGTGCCAGCAGCTTAGGGGACAGGATGAACACTGAAGCTTTCTTT
CDR3 protein: CASSLGDRMNTEAFF

V gene: TRBV11-2
D gene: TRBD2
clone size: .
J gene: TRBJ2-3
CDR3 DNA: TGTGCCAGCAGCGTCGCTAGCGGGATCGCAGATACGCAGTATTTT
CDR3 protein: CASSVASGIADTQYF

V gene: TRBV5-1
D gene: TRBD1
clone size: .
J gene: TRBJ2-5
CDR3 DNA: TGCGCCAGCAGCTTGGTACAGGGGGCGCTTAGAGAGACCCAGTACTTC
CDR3 protein: CASSLVQGALRETQYF

V gene: TRBV27
D gene: TRBD1
clone size: .
J gene: TRBJ2-7
CDR3 DNA: TGTGCCAGCCGAAGGAAGACACGGGACAGGTCCTACGAGCAGTACTTC
CDR3 protein: CASRRKTRDRSYEQYF

V gene: TRBV19
D gene: TRBD1
clone size: .
J gene: TRBJ2-7
CDR3 DNA: TGTGCCAGTATCCAGGGGGTCGTCACCGCCTACGAGCAGTACTTC
CDR3 protein: CASIQGVVTAYEQYF

V gene: TRBV5-6
D gene: TRBD1
clone size: .
J gene: TRBJ1-5
CDR3 DNA: TGTGCCAGCAGCCGGGACAGGGGAAACTACAATCAGCCCCAGCATTTT
CDR3 protein: CASSRDRGNYNQPQHF

V gene: TRBV6-6
D gene: TRBD1
clone size: few
J gene: TRBJ1-5
CDR3 DNA: TGTGCCAGCAGTCCCGGGACAGGGAGTCGGCCCCAGCATTTT
CDR3 protein: CASSPGTGSRPQHF

V gene: TRBV6-1
D gene: TRBD1
clone size: .
J gene: TRBJ1-4
CDR3 DNA: TGTGCCAGCACTCCTTTGACAGGGGGCAGTGAAAAACTGTTTTTT
CDR3 protein: CASTPLTGGSEKLFF

V gene: TRBV18
D gene: TRBD1
clone size: few
J gene: TRBJ1-1
CDR3 DNA: TGTGCCAGCTCACCACAGACAGGGGGCATGAACACTGAAGCTTTCTTT
CDR3 protein: CASSPQTGGMNTEAFF

V gene: TRBV28
D gene: .
clone size: .
J gene: TRBJ1-4
CDR3 DNA: TGTGCCAGCAGTTCCCCCGCTAATGAAAAACTGTTTTTT
CDR3 protein: CASSSPANEKLFF

V gene: TRBV21-1
D gene: .
clone size: .
J gene: TRBJ2-7
CDR3 DNA: TGTGCCAGCAGCAAGCCACAGGCCAAAGGGGGAGAGCAGTACTTC
CDR3 protein: CASSKPQAKGGEQYF

V gene: TRBV2
D gene: .
clone size: .
J gene: TRBJ2-7
CDR3 DNA: TGTGCCAGCACAAATAGCGGCTACGAGCAGTACTTC
CDR3 protein: CASTNSGYEQYF